Listed here is a single T cell receptor beta chain. Germline V gene sequence: CDR1 LGHNA, CDR2 YNFKEQ. The CDR3 totals 16 residues. V was pared by 1 base and J by 5 bases, with 17 bases between. These data are taken from a study of cytomegalovirus exposure and HLA in healthy donors. A multiplex PCR was run with 60 Vbeta primers and 13 Jbeta primers. Method: immunoSEQ multiplex PCR; TCRdb's copy keeps in-frame clones and lacks some. The data show roughly 130,000 clones, about 80% seen once. The clonotype was recovered from a human donor in good health. Sample: PBMCs. The chain carries TRBV4-2 and TRBJ1-1; D is unclear. The DNA of the CDR3 is TGTGCCAGCAGCCAAGGGGAGTGGGAAGTTGTTACTGAAGCTTTCTTT. Its translation is CASSQGEWEVVTEAFF.